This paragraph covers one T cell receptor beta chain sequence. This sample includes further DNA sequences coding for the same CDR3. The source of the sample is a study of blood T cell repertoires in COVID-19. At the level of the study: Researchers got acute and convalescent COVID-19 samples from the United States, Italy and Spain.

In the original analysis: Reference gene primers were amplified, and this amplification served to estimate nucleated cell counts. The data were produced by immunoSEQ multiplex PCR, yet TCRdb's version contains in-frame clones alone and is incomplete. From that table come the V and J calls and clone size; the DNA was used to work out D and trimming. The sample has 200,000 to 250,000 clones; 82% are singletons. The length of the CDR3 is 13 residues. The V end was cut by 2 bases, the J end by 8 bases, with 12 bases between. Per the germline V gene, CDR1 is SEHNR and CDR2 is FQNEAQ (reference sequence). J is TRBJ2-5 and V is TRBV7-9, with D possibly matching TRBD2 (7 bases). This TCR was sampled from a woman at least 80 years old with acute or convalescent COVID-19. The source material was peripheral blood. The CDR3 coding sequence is TGTGCCAGCAGCTTAAGAGGGGGGGAAACCCAGTACTTC. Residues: CASSLRGGETQYF.